The rows below give T cell receptor beta chains drawn from one sample of a study of blood T cell repertoires in COVID-19. Using immunoSEQ multiplex PCR, the repertoire was profiled, and TCRdb retains in-frame clones only, with some absent. The profile covers roughly 200,000 clones, with 88% appearing a single time and just over 2.5% taken by the ten largest. Sequenced: PBMCs or T cells enriched from blood (not recorded which). The receptors derive from a woman in her twenties or thirties who had recovered from COVID-19. Each CDR3 is given with its conserved first and last residue. The order of the fields is J gene, D gene, V gene, clone size, CDR3 DNA, CDR3 protein. The D gene is left open where the match is weak. The size entry is marked missing in some rows and otherwise reads once, few, many or a size class.

>TRBJ2-1|.|TRBV6-6|many
TGTGCCAGCAGCCACGGCGACAGGCAGGAAGAGCAGTTCTTC
CASSHGDRQEEQFF
>TRBJ2-3|.|TRBV25-1|.
TGTGCCAGCAGTGATCCGGTTAGCACAGATACGCAGTATTTT
CASSDPVSTDTQYF
>TRBJ1-2|.|TRBV4-3|.
TGCGCCAGCAGCCAAGAAGCAGGGATTAACTATGGCTACACCTTC
CASSQEAGINYGYTF
>TRBJ1-2|.|TRBV14|.
TGTGCCAGCAGCCAAGTTAATAAGAGCAGGGGTACCTATGGCTACACCTTC
CASSQVNKSRGTYGYTF
>TRBJ2-7|TRBD1|TRBV27|.
TGTGCCAGCAGTTTAATGACGACAGGGAGCTCCTACGAGCAGTACTTC
CASSLMTTGSSYEQYF
>TRBJ2-5|TRBD1|TRBV19|.
TGTGCCAGTAGTATAGATTGGTCCGTGGGGACAGCACAAGAGACCCAGTACTTC
CASSIDWSVGTAQETQYF
>TRBJ2-1|TRBD1|TRBV29-1|.
TGCAGCGTTAAAAACAGGGGGCGTGAGCAGTTCTTC
CSVKNRGREQFF
>TRBJ2-1|TRBD1|TRBV7-2|.
TGTGCCAGCAGCTCCGGGACAGGAATTTACAATGAGCAGTTCTTC
CASSSGTGIYNEQFF
>TRBJ2-1|.|TRBV27|.
TGTGCCAGCAGCCCCACCGTTAGCGCACATTTCTACAATGAGCAGTTCTTC
CASSPTVSAHFYNEQFF
>TRBJ1-3|.|TRBV7-8|.
TGTGCCAGCAGCGGGAGCAGCGGAAACACCATATATTTT
CASSGSSGNTIYF
>TRBJ2-1|.|TRBV5-1|.
TGCGCCAGCAGCCCGTTATTAGGGGGTTCGGACGGTGAGCAGTTCTTC
CASSPLLGGSDGEQFF
>TRBJ1-2|TRBD1|TRBV10-3|once
TGTGCCATCAGTGAAGGAGGGGGCGGGGAGGGCTACACCTTC
CAISEGGGGEGYTF
>TRBJ2-5|.|TRBV7-6|.
TGTGCCAGCAGCCCCGGGGTAGCGGTGATACAAGAGACCCAGTACTTC
CASSPGVAVIQETQYF
>TRBJ1-4|.|TRBV21-1|.
TGTGCCAGCAGCAAAGGTCGCAGGGATCCTAATGAAAAACTGTTTTTT
CASSKGRRDPNEKLFF
>TRBJ1-2|TRBD1|TRBV4-3|.
TGCGCCAGCAGCCAAGATAAGGGACAGGGGTTTGGCTACACCTTC
CASSQDKGQGFGYTF
>TRBJ2-3|.|TRBV7-3|once
TGTGCCAGCAGCCCCCGGGACATCCAGGTTGATACGCAGTATTTT
CASSPRDIQVDTQYF
>TRBJ1-2|TRBD1|TRBV3-1/TRBV3-2|.
TGTGCCAGCAGCCTAGACATACAGGGGCTGAACGGCTACACCTTC
CASSLDIQGLNGYTF